This is a list of T cell receptor beta chains from one sample in a study of shared clonotypes between healthy human individuals. The protocol was immunoSEQ multiplex PCR, while the TCRdb copy is restricted to in-frame clones and leaves out a portion. The sample gives some 1,600,000 clones, nearly 99% of which show up once; 0.45% is in the top ten. The sequenced sample was naive CD4+ T cells sorted from blood. The source is a man aged 30-40 years in good health. Each CDR3 is given with its conserved first and last residue. Fields, in order: V gene, J gene, CDR3 protein.

>TRBV16|TRBJ2-3
CASSRGTSGTDTQYF
>TRBV7-2|TRBJ1-2
CASSHRGQGVNYGYTF
>TRBV6-6|TRBJ2-7
CASSRTGGPYEQYF
>TRBV10-3|TRBJ2-1
CAIRPLAGGWNEQFF
>TRBV28|TRBJ1-1
CASSLSAGQGDTEAFF
>TRBV28|TRBJ1-5
CASSGRGSRGNQPQHF
>TRBV20-1|TRBJ1-2
CSARVGGGYTF
>TRBV18|TRBJ2-6
CASSPTGARANVLTF
>TRBV5-1|TRBJ1-3
CASSLEGTLLSSGNTIYF
>TRBV4-3|TRBJ1-1
CNPSTKIGIANTEAFF
>TRBV5-6|TRBJ1-1
CASSFGPEAFF
>TRBV5-1|TRBJ2-7
CASRASSYEQYF
>TRBV7-2|TRBJ1-1
CASSIDRNTEAFF
>TRBV19|TRBJ2-1
CASSIMGDRGQNEQFF
>TRBV5-1|TRBJ2-7
CASSLGVGVAYEQYF
>TRBV7-2|TRBJ2-7
CASSLAGNYEQYF
>TRBV9|TRBJ2-2
CASSDHYRAANTGELFF
>TRBV27|TRBJ2-3
CATGLRYHTDTQYF
>TRBV7-2|TRBJ2-1
CASSSPGTSRYNEQFF
>TRBV28|TRBJ2-2
CASSSLAGGFNTGELFF
>TRBV28|TRBJ1-5
CASFLRGGGFNQPQHF
>TRBV5-1|TRBJ1-1
CASSLLSRGGTEAFF
>TRBV19|TRBJ2-7
CASSPNRISYEQYF
>TRBV18|TRBJ2-1
CASSPVQSDNEQFF
>TRBV7-9|TRBJ1-1
CASSRGKGDTEAFF
>TRBV28|TRBJ2-5
CASSFYNQETQYF
>TRBV30|TRBJ2-5
CAWTPGSPQTQYF
>TRBV28|TRBJ1-3
CASRRPTSSQPWYF
>TRBV2|TRBJ1-1
CASSETPGQILNTEAFF
>TRBV6-6|TRBJ1-3
CASSTGGGNTIYF
>TRBV5-1|TRBJ2-7
CASSLSYGYEQYF
>TRBV11-2|TRBJ2-1
CASSLEKGNEQFF
>TRBV5-8|TRBJ2-1
CASSSGLAANEQFF
>TRBV7-2|TRBJ2-7
CASSSGGSSYEQYF
>TRBV4-1|TRBJ2-7
CASSQGILSYEQYF
>TRBV9|TRBJ1-2
CASSVAGRDGGYTF
>TRBV4-1|TRBJ1-1
CASSQLGSLNTEAFF
>TRBV19|TRBJ1-1
CASSMGASGSGAFF
>TRBV5-4|TRBJ2-2
CASVFGGPDTGELFF
>TRBV7-7|TRBJ2-1
CASSSGLAENNEQFF
>TRBV5-7|TRBJ1-2
CASSLGGPGGEDGYTF
>TRBV18|TRBJ2-1
CASSRTLSGGRDNEQFF
>TRBV10-3|TRBJ2-7
CAISESAIRSTYEQYF
>TRBV6-6|TRBJ1-5
CASSLGQPQHF
>TRBV5-6|TRBJ1-5
CASSRYREDSNQPQHF
>TRBV7-9|TRBJ2-1
CASFTLAGYDNEQFF
>TRBV28|TRBJ2-7
CASLGQGSSYEQYF
>TRBV5-4|TRBJ1-1
CASSYPTGGSTEAFF
>TRBV6-1|TRBJ2-7
CASSEGGGQGLGKYF
>TRBV5-1|TRBJ2-1
CASSPSPGGAYNEQFF
>TRBV6-1|TRBJ2-3
CASSEMVRGPTDTQYF
>TRBV19|TRBJ1-5
CASAVQGGRYQPQHF
>TRBV5-1|TRBJ2-1
CASSLEGLISTNEQFF